The 24 T cell receptor beta chains listed next were all sequenced from one sample in a study of blood T cell repertoires in COVID-19. The data were produced by immunoSEQ multiplex PCR, yet TCRdb's version contains in-frame clones alone and is incomplete. The sample includes some 300,000 clones, 75% to 90% of them seen just once. Sequences were obtained from peripheral blood. The receptor source for this set is a woman in her 70s with COVID-19, enrolled during active disease.

The chain carries TRBV6-5 and TRBJ2-4, with 7 bases matching TRBD2. V lost 0 bases, J lost 6 bases, and 5 bases stayed unmatched. The CDR3 sequence is 15 residues long. Germline CDR1 MNHEY, CDR2 SVGAGI. CDR3 loop: CASSYSWGGGNIQYF. The CDR3 nucleotides read TGTGCCAGCAGTTACTCGTGGGGCGGGGGAAACATTCAGTACTTC.

The V and J genes are TRBV6-5 and TRBJ2-1; TRBD2 matches at 10 bases. V trimming: 1 base; J trimming: 4 bases; junction bases outside the gene matches: 1. Germline V lookup: CDR1 MNHEY, CDR2 SVGAGI. The CDR3 consists of 15 residues. The CDR3 DNA reads TGTGCCAGCAGTTACTTACTAGCGGGATACAATGAGCAGTTCTTC. Protein product: CASSYLLAGYNEQFF.

The chain has TRBV3-1 (or the pseudogene TRBV3-2) and TRBJ2-1; the D is unclear. The CDR3 length is 14 residues. Between the trimmed V and J ends, which lost 0 bases and 6 bases, there was a span of 9 bases. Germline V gene data show CDR1 as LGHDT and CDR2 as YNNKEL (reference sequence). CDR3 sequence: CASSQDLTFNEQFF. CDR3 DNA sequence: TGTGCCAGCAGCCAAGACTTGACATTCAATGAGCAGTTCTTC.

The chain carries TRBV5-1 and TRBJ2-5; 8 bases are a match to TRBD2. Per the germline V gene, CDR1 is SGHRS and CDR2 is YFSETQ. The CDR3 is made up of 16 amino acids. The V segment lost 0 bases and the J segment 0 bases; nucleotides outside the gene matches: 4. In DNA, the CDR3 is TGCGCCAGCAGCTTGGGGACGCGGGGGGACCAAGAGACCCAGTACTTC. Its translation: CASSLGTRGDQETQYF.

This clone was seen only a few times. The CDR3 sequence: CASSYSGGEQFF. In nucleotides, the CDR3 is TGTGCCAGCAGTTACTCAGGGGGTGAGCAGTTCTTC. The chain uses TRBV6-6 and TRBJ2-1; maybe TRBD1 (6 bases). The germline CDR1 and CDR2 sequences are MNHNY and SVGAGI (reference sequence). Trimming removed 0 bases from V and 9 bases from J, with 6 bases in between. The CDR3 totals 12 residues.

The CDR3 sequence is CASSPGELAGGYEQYF. In nucleotides, the CDR3 is TGTGCCAGCAGCCCTGGCGAACTAGCGGGGGGCTACGAGCAGTACTTC. This sequence joins TRBV7-8 and TRBJ2-7; 12 nucleotides align to TRBD2. From germline, CDR1 is SGHVS and CDR2 FQNEAQ. Trimming at V came to 5 bases and at J to 3 bases, leaving 8 bases not matched to a gene. CDR3 length: 16 amino acids.

The sample holds one count of this clone. CDR3 in DNA: TGCAGCTCTGTACAGGGGGCTCTAAGCACAGATACGCAGTATTTT. Its protein is CSSVQGALSTDTQYF. This chain joins TRBV29-1 and TRBJ2-3; 9 nucleotides match TRBD1. In germline, CDR1 is SQVTM, CDR2 ANQGSEA. The CDR3 covers 15 residues. V lost 8 bases, J lost 0 bases, and 9 bases stayed unmatched.

Only one count was recorded for this clone. The chain is built from TRBV5-1 and TRBJ2-7, with D perhaps matching TRBD2 (6 bases). CDR3 size: 15 residues. Germline V lookup: CDR1 SGHRS, CDR2 YFSETQ. Trimming left V 4 bases short and J 5 bases short, with 19 bases between. DNA of the CDR3: TGCGCCAGCAGCATCCGGGACTCAACCGGCCACGAGCAGTACTTC. Translating gives CASSIRDSTGHEQYF.

The chain recombines TRBV5-5 with TRBJ1-3; maybe TRBD1 (5 bases). Germline CDR1 is SGHKS and CDR2 is YYEKEE (reference sequence). V was cut by 4 bases and J by 1 base, with 9 bases left in between. This CDR3 has 14 amino acids. The CDR3 sequence is CASSPEGSGNTIYF. The CDR3 nucleotides are TGTGCCAGCAGCCCGGAGGGGTCTGGAAACACCATATATTTT.

This clone has only a few counts. The V gene is TRBV29-1, the J gene TRBJ1-1, with D perhaps matching TRBD1 (5 bases). Trimming removed 5 bases at V and 4 bases at J, with 17 bases between. The CDR3 consists of 14 residues. CDR1 is SQVTM and CDR2 is ANQGSEA in the germline V gene. For the CDR3, the DNA is TGCAGCGTTTTCACGGGGGTGGTCCCCACTGAAGCTTTCTTT. Protein sequence: CSVFTGVVPTEAFF.

This chain uses TRBV9 with TRBJ1-3; no reliable D call. From germline, CDR1 is SGDLS and CDR2 YYNGEE. This CDR3 spans 15 amino acids. Trimming removed 1 base at V and 2 bases at J, with 10 bases between. The CDR3 reads CASSVNVLTGNTIYF. CDR3 bases: TGTGCCAGCAGCGTAAATGTATTAACTGGAAACACCATATATTTT.

This chain joins TRBV27 and TRBJ1-1, with D perhaps matching TRBD1 (5 bases). Germline V gives CDR1 MNHEY, CDR2 SMNVEV (reference sequence). The V and J ends lost 5 bases and 1 base respectively, with 17 bases between them. The CDR3 consists of 16 residues. The CDR3, as DNA: TGTGCCAGCAGTGCGGCTCAGGGAAGACAGAACACTGAAGCTTTCTTT. Translating it yields CASSAAQGRQNTEAFF.

This clone was seen more than once but under ten times. The chain carries TRBV9 and TRBJ2-3; 8 bases align to TRBD2. This CDR3 comprises 15 residues. Germline V CDR1 and CDR2: SGDLS, YYNGEE. V dropped 4 bases and J dropped 4; count of bases not matched to a gene: 8. Here the CDR3 DNA reads TGTGCCAGCAGCTTCTCGGGGGGGAGGTCAGATACGCAGTATTTT. The encoded protein is CASSFSGGRSDTQYF. Together with reference TRBV9 and TRBJ2-3, the CDR3 gives the full variable domain: DSGVTQTPKHLITATGQRVTLRCSPRSGDLSVYWYQQSLDQGLQFLIQYYNGEERAKGNILERFSAQQFPDLHSELNLSSLELGDSALYFCASSFSGGRSDTQYFGPGTRLTVL.

This chain uses TRBV20-1 with TRBJ1-2, with D maybe TRBD1 (5 bases). This CDR3 region has 14 residues. The V end lost 3 bases, the J end lost 8 bases, and 19 bases lay between the germline ends. Germline CDR1 DFQATT, CDR2 SNEGSKA (reference sequence). CDR3 DNA sequence: TGCAGTGCTAGTAACCCCAGGGAGGCCTTGGGCTACACCTTC. Protein product: CSASNPREALGYTF.

The chain has TRBV5-4 and TRBJ2-7, with 13 bases identical to TRBD2. Trimming cost V 4 bases and J 0 bases; bases outside gene matches: 4. Germline V gene sequence: CDR1 SGHNT, CDR2 YYREEE (reference sequence). The length of the CDR3 is 16 residues. The CDR3 coding sequence is TGTGCCAGCAGCCCTGGACTAGCGGGGGACTCCTACGAGCAGTACTTC. It encodes CASSPGLAGDSYEQYF. The whole variable domain, filled in from reference TRBV5-4 and TRBJ2-7, reads ETGVTQSPTHLIKTRGQQVTLRCSSQSGHNTVSWYQQALGQGPQFIFQYYREEENGRGNFPPRFSGLQFPNYSSELNVNALELDDSALYLCASSPGLAGDSYEQYFGPGTRLTVT.

CDR3 sequence (DNA): TGTGCCAGCAGTGACCAAGCGGGGGGGCCAGATACGCAGTATTTT. Translated, it gives CASSDQAGGPDTQYF. V gene TRBV6-4 combines with J gene TRBJ2-3; 10 bases are shared with TRBD2. Germline V gene data show CDR1 as MRHNA and CDR2 as SNTAGT. The CDR3 spans 15 residues. V shed 2 bases, J shed 4 bases, and the junction held 3 bases outside the gene matches.

The chain combines TRBV7-2 with TRBJ1-2; D is ambiguous. Per germline, CDR1 SGHTA and CDR2 FQGNSA. V gave up 5 bases and J gave up 0 bases, with 13 bases separating them. The length of the CDR3 is 15 residues. CDR3 bases: TGTGCCAGCAGCCCCCGGAGGGCAGCTAACTATGGCTACACCTTC. Translated, it gives CASSPRRAANYGYTF.

The chain combines TRBV24-1 with TRBJ2-5, with D tentatively TRBD1 (5 bases). The CDR3 sequence is 15 residues long. The ends were cut back, 3 bases at V and 1 base at J, with 11 bases in the middle. Per germline, CDR1 KGHDR and CDR2 SFDVKD. The CDR3: CATSDGKDSQETQYF. The CDR3 DNA reads as TGTGCCACCAGTGATGGGAAAGACAGCCAAGAGACCCAGTACTTC.

V usage is TRBV7-9 and J usage is TRBJ2-1; D possibly corresponds to TRBD1 (5 bases). Germline-derived CDR1 and CDR2 are SEHNR and FQNEAQ (reference sequence). V lost 3 bases and J lost 6, with 9 bases in between. This CDR3 has 13 residues. The CDR3: CASSFPGRNEQFF. CDR3 nucleotide sequence: TGTGCCAGCAGCTTTCCAGGGCGCAATGAGCAGTTCTTC.

J is TRBJ2-7 and V is TRBV7-8; 7 bases align to TRBD2. Germline CDR1 SGHVS, CDR2 FQNEAQ. The length of the CDR3 is 16 residues. With 5 bases clipped from V and 0 bases from J, the junction kept 10 bases outside the gene matches. For the CDR3, the DNA is TGTGCCAGCAGCCAAACTATAGCGGGCCTCTCCTACGAGCAGTACTTC. It translates to CASSQTIAGLSYEQYF.

The chain employs TRBV24-1 and TRBJ1-2, with 10 bases aligning to TRBD1. Trimming cost V 4 bases and J 8 bases; bases outside gene matches: 6. The V gene's germline CDR1 is KGHDR and CDR2 SFDVKD. The length of the CDR3 is 14 residues. CDR3 nucleotide sequence: TGTGCCACCAGTGACCCTGACAGGGGGCCAGGCTACACCTTC. Translating gives CATSDPDRGPGYTF.

This chain links TRBV5-1 with TRBJ2-5, with 10 bases that match TRBD1. The ends lost 0 bases at V and 5 bases at J; junction bases unmatched: 4. The CDR3 is made up of 15 amino acids. CDR1 and CDR2 from the germline V gene are SGHRS and YFSETQ. CDR3 region: CASSLARGQGETQYF. Here the CDR3 DNA reads TGCGCCAGCAGCTTGGCCCGGGGACAGGGGGAGACCCAGTACTTC.

This clone was recorded at least ten times. This sequence joins TRBV5-6 and TRBJ1-5, with 7 positions matching TRBD1. J was trimmed by 2 bases and V by 2 bases; bases with no gene match: 4. Germline V gene lookup returns CDR1 SGHDT and CDR2 YYEEEE. The CDR3 has 15 amino acids. CDR3 amino acids: CASSLTGVRNQPQHF. In DNA form, the CDR3 reads TGTGCCAGCAGCTTAACAGGGGTACGCAATCAGCCCCAGCATTTT.

The chain carries TRBV6-2 or TRBV6-3 and TRBJ2-4; possibly TRBD2 for D (6 bases). The CDR3 contains 16 residues. Germline values: CDR1 MNHEY, CDR2 SVGEGT. Deletions cut 4 bases from V and 0 bases from J, with 13 bases between. CDR3 in DNA: TGTGCCAGCAGTTCGGGACTGACGTTAGCCAAAAACATTCAGTACTTC. Translation: CASSSGLTLAKNIQYF.